Below, one T cell receptor beta chain is given with its context. This clone turned up a few times. The antigen it recognizes is unknown. Base qualities are not recorded, but no much larger clone differs from it by a single base. The time point label here, explained by the study, means: neoterminal ileum biopsy at postoperative endoscopy, about 6 months after surgery. Adults with ileal or ileocolonic Crohn's disease for whom ileocolonic resection was indicated were considered eligible. Whole ileal mucosal biopsies were stored frozen at -80°C before DNA extraction. Genomic DNA was extracted from frozen whole biopsies with a TRizol-based method and quantified on a NanoDrop 2000 spectrophotometer. Roughly 500 nanograms of biopsy DNA per sample were submitted for commercial TCRB immunosequencing. A two-step, amplification bias-controlled multiplex PCR was used by Adaptive Biotechnology to amplify CDR3 regions from genomic DNA. Primers for every V and J gene segment were used in the first PCR, and barcodes and Illumina adapters were added in the second PCR. An Illumina instrument was used to sequence the CDR3 libraries. On the authors' methods: The analysis drew on both the pipelines supplied by the vendor and custom analysis of the raw data in R/Bioconductor running R version 3.3.0. Clonality, which ranges from 0 to 1, was calculated as the inverse of the normalised Shannon entropy across all productive clones. High-frequency clones were defined as the share of the repertoire occupied by the top 100 clones, with only clones passing a 95% confidence test being retained. Overlap between samples was measured with the Morisita-Horn index, while repertoire diversity was measured with the Simpson index. The clones in this table, taken by TCRdb from immuneACCESS, are in-frame only. Not every clone is retained; where verified, under half of the shortfall comes from an unresolved V gene, and the cause of the rest is unknown. V and J calls and clone size are those listed in that table; D and trimming were worked out from the DNA. Within this sample are 9,500 to 15,000 clones, with roughly four fifths of them counted one time only. The top ten constitute about a tenth of the sample.

This specimen belongs to a study of T cell repertoires in ileal Crohn's disease (dated by TCRdb to the late 2010s). In the study overall: The median duration of disease was approximately eight years, and at the time of surgery roughly 36% of patients were active smokers. Endoscopic postoperative recurrence was defined by a Rutgeerts score above i0. About half of the patients received postoperative therapy: about a dozen received thiopurines and 15 to 20 received anti-TNF agents. TCR repertoire analysis was done in 50 to 70 Crohn's disease patients from a prospective multicentre cohort. Every patient underwent surgery because of a complication, which was stricturing disease in around 60% and penetrating disease in around 39%. The study sequenced 171 mucosal samples from around 60 patients, taken at several locations on the surgical specimen and at postoperative endoscopy. The study was conducted in parallel with a multicentre cohort that was designed to identify predictors of early endoscopic recurrence following ileocolonic resection. Neoterminal ileum biopsies obtained at postoperative colonoscopy were designated as M6 samples.

Results the study describes overall, beyond this receptor: Higher high-frequency clone percentages at surgery were associated with endoscopic recurrence; all patients with clonality above 26.8% (18/57) had recurrence. Postoperative endoscopy was performed at varying times within the first year after surgery, with a median delay of roughly seven months. Mucosal CD4 and CD8 T cells were sorted and sequenced only in a subgroup of patients, the size of which was not stated. Compared with non-smokers, patients who were active smokers at surgery showed a significantly higher proportion of clonal expansions (roughly 26% vs 20%, p=0.02). Compared with CD4 T cells, sorted CD8 T cells held more high-frequency clones, which suggests that the mucosal expansions were mostly CD8.

Trimming removed 2 bases from V and 4 bases from J; the gene matches leave 6 bases unexplained. Measured from the cysteine to the phenylalanine, the CDR3 is 16 residues long. The retained sequence is limited to the CDR3, 48 bases, with the frame set at the first base. Per the germline V gene, SGHNT is the CDR1 and YENEEA is the CDR2. Sequencing was performed on ileal tissue. The TCR comes from an adult with Crohn's disease. This chain is built from TRBV11-3 and TRBJ2-5; TRBD1 lines up with 11 middle nucleotides. The bases are TGTGCCAGCAGCTTACGACAGGGACAGGGGGGAGAGACCCAGTACTTC. Its translation is CASSLRQGQGGETQYF.